This T cell receptor (beta chain) was captured by sequencing in a study of CD8+CD57+ T cells in acquired aplastic anemia. Study-wide context: When averaged, DNA from sorted CD4+ and CD8+ cells came to 3 to 3.5 ug.

Profiling of TCR beta VDJ combinations and CDR3 sequences used genomic DNA as template. TCRdb recomputed calls from the reads with MiXCR, one row per CDR3 protein. This sample yields 250,000 to 300,000 distinct CDR3 sequences, of which 55% to 65% are seen a single time; 6.5% to 10% belongs to the top ten. General observations from the study: Shared by patients and controls, approximately 29 CD8+ CDR3s were abundant in patients. Patients and controls had CD8+ Simpson's diversity values that were not significantly distinct.

Trimming at V came to 4 bases and at J to 8 bases, leaving 17 bases not matched to a gene. Looked up from germline, CDR1 is SGHRS and CDR2 is YFSETQ. The CDR3 runs 18 residues. For this clonotype: Its antigen is unknown.

The rearrangement joins TRBV5-1 to TRBJ2-4, with 11 positions matching TRBD1. The specimen sequenced was sorted CD4+, CD8+, or CD8+CD57+ T cells (not recorded which) from PBMCs. The receptor comes from a human donor with severe aplastic anemia or a healthy control (not recorded which). CDR3 loop: CASSGAGDRGAEGYIQYF. The CDR3 nucleotides read TGCGCCAGCAGCGGCGCCGGGGACAGGGGGGCCGAGGGCTACATTCAGTACTTC.